The 7 T cell receptor beta chains in this list originate from one sample, sequenced in a study of cytomegalovirus exposure and HLA in healthy donors. PCR involved 60 Vbeta and 13 Jbeta primers. Here immunoSEQ multiplex PCR was the method, and the copy in TCRdb shows in-frame clones only, minus some. The sample lists about 180,000 clones; about four fifths were seen once. Specimen: PBMCs. Receptors were obtained from a male donor in good health and CMV-seronegative.

V usage is TRBV23-1 and J usage is TRBJ2-5; 7 bases are a match to TRBD2. The DNA end is more similar to TRBJ2-7, so the J call may be wrong. TRBV23-1 is classed as an ORF, of uncertain function. CDR3 length: 14 amino acids. CDR3 sequence reads: CASSQSNGGYEQYF. Here the CDR3 DNA reads TGCGCCAGCAGTCAATCGAACGGGGGGTACGAGCAGTACTTC.

This clone was picked up a small number of times. V is TRBV4-1 and J is TRBJ2-2; D is uncertain. The CDR3 has 17 residues. The V gene's germline CDR1 is MGHRA and CDR2 YSYEKL. V lost 1 base, J lost 0 bases, and 12 bases lay in between. In nucleotides, the CDR3 is TGCGCCAGCAGCCAAGCAAACCCCGGGTCGAACACCGGGGAGCTGTTTTTT. Its translation: CASSQANPGSNTGELFF.

A remark on this clone: This specimen includes other DNA sequences encoding the same CDR3. The gene calls are TRBV19 and TRBJ2-5; possibly TRBD1 for D (7 bases). V lost 6 bases, J lost 5 bases, and 16 bases lay in between. This CDR3 is 14 amino acids long. Germline-derived CDR1 and CDR2 are LNHDA and SQIVND (reference sequence). CDR3 DNA: TGTGCCAGTAGCCCTCGTCAGGGGGGCGAGACCCAGTACTTC. It yields the protein CASSPRQGGETQYF.

This clone was detected a few times. V usage is TRBV5-1 and J usage is TRBJ2-6; D unclear. The CDR3 has 14 amino acids. Germline V CDR1 and CDR2: SGHRS, YFSETQ. V dropped 7 bases and J dropped 1 base, with 9 bases sitting between them. The CDR3 sequence is CASEQFSGANVLTF. The CDR3 DNA reads TGCGCCAGCGAACAGTTTTCTGGGGCCAACGTCCTGACTTTC.

This clone was recorded a few times. The rearrangement uses TRBV6-1 and TRBJ1-4, with D hard to call. Germline CDR1 and CDR2: MNHNS and SASEGT. This CDR3 is built from 13 residues. The V gene lost 7 bases and the J gene lost 8 bases, with 14 bases spanning the gap. Here the CDR3 reads CASMRQPQEKLFF. CDR3 coding DNA: TGTGCCAGCATGAGGCAGCCGCAAGAAAAACTGTTTTTT.

This clone has only a few counts. The rearrangement joins TRBV5-8 to TRBJ1-5; no firm D call. CDR1 is SGHTS, CDR2 YDEGEE, per germline. V was pared by 4 bases and J by 7 bases, with 21 bases between. The CDR3 length is 16 residues. Here the CDR3 DNA reads TGTGCCAGCAGCATAGCCCCCATCTCCGGGGTACAGCCCCAGCATTTT. Residues: CASSIAPISGVQPQHF.

The table lists this clone with a few counts. V is TRBV4-3 and J is TRBJ2-7; D remains unclear. V lost 5 bases and J 0 bases, leaving 8 bases between the germline ends. The germline CDR1 and CDR2 sequences are LGHNA and YSLEER. The CDR3 is 13 residues long. CDR3 nucleotides: TGCGCCAGCAGCGTGGGCCTCTCCTACGAGCAGTACTTC. Amino acid sequence: CASSVGLSYEQYF.